The 32 T cell receptor beta chains in this list originate from one sample, sequenced in a study of blood T cell repertoires in COVID-19. This table comes from immunoSEQ multiplex PCR, and its TCRdb copy is limited to in-frame clones, with some not included. The sample contains 150,000 to 200,000 clones, around nine tenths of which appear only once. Sequences were obtained from peripheral blood. The receptors originated from a man between 18 and 35 years old with active or convalescent COVID-19.

J is TRBJ2-1 and V is TRBV3-1 (or the pseudogene TRBV3-2), with TRBD2 matching 10 bases. Germline V gene lookup returns CDR1 LGHDT and CDR2 YNNKEL (reference sequence). The CDR3 spans 17 residues. V was clipped by 0 bases and J by 10 bases; unmatched bases: 12. CDR3: CASSQDLGSGGWGEQFF. In DNA form, the CDR3 reads TGTGCCAGCAGCCAAGATCTCGGTAGCGGGGGGTGGGGGGAGCAGTTCTTC.

V is TRBV2 and J is TRBJ2-5, with 13 positions matching TRBD2. Germline CDR1 is SNHLY and CDR2 is FYNNEI. The CDR3 consists of 16 residues. J lost 2 bases, V lost 6 bases, and 6 bases had no gene match. CDR3 coding DNA: TGTGCCAGCAGCCCGGGACTAGCGGGGATTCAAGAGACCCAGTACTTC. Protein: CASSPGLAGIQETQYF.

J is TRBJ2-5 and V is TRBV2; 7 bases are shared with TRBD2. CDR1 and CDR2 from the germline V gene are SNHLY and FYNNEI. The CDR3 is made up of 15 amino acids. With V trimmed by 0 bases and J by 7 bases, 8 bases remained unmatched. The CDR3 reads CASSEASRTGGTQYF. DNA for the CDR3: TGTGCCAGCAGTGAAGCTTCTCGAACGGGGGGGACCCAGTACTTC.

The chain combines TRBV7-6 with TRBJ2-3, with D hard to call. The ends were cut back, 2 bases at V and 1 base at J, with 10 bases in the middle. The V gene's germline CDR1 is SGHVS and CDR2 FNYEAQ. The CDR3 sequence is 15 residues long. CDR3 protein: CASSLLAARTDTQYF. CDR3 bases: TGTGCCAGCAGCTTATTAGCAGCACGCACAGATACGCAGTATTTT. Full variable domain (missing parts from reference TRBV7-6 and TRBJ2-3): GAGVSQSPRYKVTKRGQDVALRCDPISGHVSLYWYRQALGQGPEFLTYFNYEAQQDKSGLPNDRFSAERPEGSISTLTIQRTEQRDSAMYRCASSLLAARTDTQYFGPGTRLTVL.

The chain is built from TRBV16 and TRBJ2-2, with 7 positions matching TRBD1. V lost 4 bases and J lost 5; bases outside the gene matches: 4. The V gene's germline CDR1 is KGHSY and CDR2 FQNENV. The CDR3 runs 14 residues. CDR3 amino acids: CASSPSGGTGELFF. The CDR3 nucleotides read TGTGCCAGCAGCCCCTCAGGGGGTACCGGGGAGCTGTTTTTT.

The chain has TRBV2 and TRBJ1-2; TRBD1 agrees at 7 bases. CDR3 size: 12 residues. V gave up 8 bases and J gave up 4 bases; unmatched junction bases: 4. The germline gives CDR1 SNHLY, CDR2 FYNNEI. CDR3 region: CASAGGSYGYTF. CDR3 nucleotide sequence: TGTGCCAGCGCAGGGGGGAGCTATGGCTACACCTTC. Together with reference TRBV2 and TRBJ1-2, the CDR3 gives the full variable domain: EPEVTQTPSHQVTQMGQEVILRCVPISNHLYFYWYRQILGQKVEFLVSFYNNEISEKSEIFDDQFSVERPDGSNFTLKIRSTKLEDSAMYFCASAGGSYGYTFGSGTRLTVV.

The chain employs TRBV9 and TRBJ2-5; perhaps TRBD2 as D (5 bases). Germline CDR1 is SGDLS and CDR2 is YYNGEE. The CDR3 covers 16 residues. V lost 3 bases and J lost 1, with 16 bases in between. The CDR3, as DNA: TGTGCCAGCAGCGCCGGACCGAGGGCATTCCAAGAGACCCAGTACTTC. It is translated as CASSAGPRAFQETQYF. The full variable domain, rest sourced from reference TRBV9 and TRBJ2-5, is DSGVTQTPKHLITATGQRVTLRCSPRSGDLSVYWYQQSLDQGLQFLIQYYNGEERAKGNILERFSAQQFPDLHSELNLSSLELGDSALYFCASSAGPRAFQETQYFGPGTRLLVL.

The chain links TRBV5-5 to TRBJ2-1; possible D gene TRBD1, 5 bases. Germline loops: CDR1 SGHKS, CDR2 YYEKEE (reference sequence). CDR3 length equals 15 residues. Trimming shortened V by 2 bases and J by 5 bases, and 14 bases separated the two germline ends. The DNA for the CDR3 is TGTGCCAGCAGCTTTAGGTTTCAACAGGACAATGAGCAGTTCTTC. It codes for CASSFRFQQDNEQFF.

The V gene is TRBV5-1, the J gene TRBJ1-1; 7 nucleotides match TRBD1. The V gene's germline CDR1 is SGHRS and CDR2 YFSETQ. The CDR3 consists of 14 residues. Trimming cost V 3 bases and J 4 bases; bases outside gene matches: 6. CDR3: CASSWTGFGTEAFF. The CDR3 DNA is TGCGCCAGCAGCTGGACAGGTTTCGGCACTGAAGCTTTCTTT.

V is TRBV27 and J is TRBJ1-2, with D possibly TRBD1 on 5 matching bases. Looked up from germline, CDR1 is MNHEY and CDR2 is SMNVEV (reference sequence). The CDR3 sequence is 15 residues long. V gave up 2 bases and J gave up 4 bases, with 14 bases separating them. CDR3 bases: TGTGCCAGCAGTTTAGCAGGGCAAGGGTCCTATGGCTACACCTTC. Translating it yields CASSLAGQGSYGYTF.

This chain joins TRBV6-4 and TRBJ2-1, with D possibly matching TRBD2 (5 bases). Trimming stripped 2 bases from V and 4 bases from J, with 6 bases between. CDR3 length: 13 residues. Germline V gives CDR1 MRHNA, CDR2 SNTAGT. In nucleotides, the CDR3 is TGTGCCAGCAGTGACGGGAGATACAATGAGCAGTTCTTC. Translating it yields CASSDGRYNEQFF.

The chain recombines TRBV4-1 with TRBJ2-7, with 10 positions matching TRBD1. After removal of 9 bases from V and 0 bases from J, the junction contained 8 bases not matched to a gene. The germline gives CDR1 MGHRA, CDR2 YSYEKL. The CDR3 sequence is 15 residues long. For the CDR3, the DNA is TGCGCCAGTCAAGACCGGGACAGGGGCTCCTACGAGCAGTACTTC. Protein sequence: CASQDRDRGSYEQYF.

The chain recombines TRBV27 with TRBJ1-3; possibly TRBD1 for D (5 bases). The CDR3 contains 14 residues. Trimming shortened V by 3 bases and J by 2 bases, and 8 bases separated the two germline ends. CDR1 and CDR2 from the germline V gene are MNHEY and SMNVEV (reference sequence). The CDR3 DNA reads TGTGCCAGCAGTTTCCAGGGAACTGGAAACACCATATATTTT. Encoded protein: CASSFQGTGNTIYF.

The rearrangement links TRBV2 to TRBJ1-6; D not resolved. Trimming removed 0 bases from V and 9 bases from J, with 15 bases in between. The CDR3 runs to 16 residues. Per germline, CDR1 SNHLY and CDR2 FYNNEI. The DNA for the CDR3 is TGTGCCAGCAGTGAAGCGCAGGCAGAAGTGGGTTCACCCCTCCACTTT. As protein: CASSEAQAEVGSPLHF.

The chain couples TRBV7-9 to TRBJ2-1, with 11 nucleotides matching TRBD2. The CDR3 totals 17 residues. Losses at the gene ends were 0 bases for V and 7 bases for J; bases not matched to a gene: 8. CDR1 is SEHNR and CDR2 is FQNEAQ in the germline V gene (reference sequence). The CDR3 here is CASSLAPTSGVENEQFF. CDR3 nucleotides: TGTGCCAGCAGCTTAGCCCCGACTAGCGGGGTGGAGAATGAGCAGTTCTTC.

The chain is built from TRBV6-2 or TRBV6-3 and TRBJ2-7; possibly TRBD2 for D (6 bases). This CDR3 is 17 amino acids long. The V and J ends lost 4 bases and 6 bases respectively, with 25 bases between them. In germline, CDR1 is MNHEY, CDR2 SVGEGT. The CDR3 DNA follows: TGTGCCAGCAGTTCCCTCCTACTAGCTTCTCGGGACTCCGAGCAGTACGTC. It translates to CASSSLLLASRDSEQYV.

V is TRBV18 and J is TRBJ2-1; D might be TRBD2 (5 bases). Germline lookup yields CDR1 KGHSH and CDR2 LQKENI. CDR3 length: 15 residues. V gave up 2 bases and J gave up 1 base, with 9 bases separating them. The CDR3 is CASSPMGSSYNEQFF. CDR3 bases: TGTGCCAGCTCACCAATGGGGAGTTCCTACAATGAGCAGTTCTTC.

The chain carries TRBV3-1 (or the pseudogene TRBV3-2) and TRBJ2-1; D is ambiguous. Germline V gene lookup returns CDR1 LGHDT and CDR2 YNNKEL (reference sequence). Deletions cut 1 base from V and 0 bases from J, with 13 bases between. This CDR3 is 17 amino acids long. The CDR3 DNA is TGTGCCAGCAGCCAAGCGATGGAGAAAACCTCCTACAATGAGCAGTTCTTC. It is translated as CASSQAMEKTSYNEQFF.

This chain uses TRBV28 with TRBJ1-3, with 8 nucleotides matching TRBD1. The CDR3 contains 14 residues. Germline V gives CDR1 MDHEN, CDR2 SYDVKM. The V gene end was trimmed by 5 bases and the J gene end by 4 bases; junction bases not matched to a gene: 4. CDR3 DNA: TGTGCCAGCAGTCGGACAGGGTTCGGAAACACCATATATTTT. It specifies CASSRTGFGNTIYF. The entire variable domain, with the rest obtained from reference TRBV28 and TRBJ1-3, is as follows: DVKVTQSSRYLVKRTGEKVFLECVQDMDHENMFWYRQDPGLGLRLIYFSYDVKMKEKGDIPEGYSVSREKKERFSLILESASTNQTSMYLCASSRTGFGNTIYFGEGSWLTVV.

Turning to this clone: The same CDR3 arises from other DNA sequences in this sample as well. CDR3 loop: CATSDPGQGYTGELFF. The DNA for the CDR3 is TGTGCCACCAGTGATCCCGGACAGGGATACACCGGGGAGCTGTTTTTT. The chain couples TRBV24-1 to TRBJ2-2, with TRBD1 matching 8 bases. Germline assignment: CDR1 KGHDR and CDR2 SFDVKD. J lost 3 bases, V lost 3 bases, and 5 bases had no gene match. CDR3 length: 16 residues.

CDR3 DNA: TGTGCCAGCTCTCCGATTTATGGGGGGAGTGGCTACACCTTC. This encodes CASSPIYGGSGYTF. The chain uses TRBV27 and TRBJ1-2; D might be TRBD1 (5 bases). Germline lookup yields CDR1 MNHEY and CDR2 SMNVEV (reference sequence). The V end was cut by 8 bases, the J end by 7 bases, with 20 bases between. This CDR3 spans 14 amino acids.

The CDR3 is CSVLSGTSYEQYF. The CDR3 DNA reads TGCAGCGTACTTAGCGGGACTTCCTACGAGCAGTACTTC. The chain employs TRBV29-1 and TRBJ2-7; 8 bases agree with TRBD2. The germline V gene has CDR1 SQVTM and CDR2 ANQGSEA. V shed 6 bases, J shed 1 base, and the junction held 5 bases outside the gene matches. The CDR3 is 13 residues long.

The chain carries TRBV7-2 and TRBJ2-3; the match to TRBD2 covers 16 bases. The V gene end was trimmed by 5 bases and the J gene end by 5 bases; junction bases not matched to a gene: 13. Germline CDR1 reads SGHTA; CDR2 reads FQGNSA. This CDR3 region has 19 residues. The CDR3 DNA follows: TGTGCCAGCAGCCCCCCCCCGGGACTAGCGGGGGGGCCGGGAGATACGCAGTATTTT. The encoded protein is CASSPPPGLAGGPGDTQYF.

This clone has only a few counts. V is TRBV6-5 and J is TRBJ1-1; 9 positions match TRBD1. The germline V gene encodes CDR1 MNHEY and CDR2 SVGAGI. J was trimmed by 10 bases and V by 5 bases; bases with no gene match: 8. CDR3 length: 13 amino acids. Here the CDR3 DNA reads TGTGCCAGCAGTAAACAACAGGGGGCAGGAGCTTTCTTT. It is translated as CASSKQQGAGAFF.

The rearrangement uses TRBV19 and TRBJ1-1; D gene unclear. Trimming removed 3 bases at V and 1 base at J, with 6 bases between. Germline V gene lookup returns CDR1 LNHDA and CDR2 SQIVND (reference sequence). This CDR3 region has 13 residues. This CDR3 reads CASSMASNTEAFF. For the CDR3, the DNA is TGTGCCAGTAGTATGGCCTCGAACACTGAAGCTTTCTTT.

A single count supports this clone. The genes are TRBV9 and TRBJ1-1, with 9 positions matching TRBD1. Germline trimming cut 2 bases from V and 5 bases from J; bases unmatched to any gene: 4. Per the germline V gene, CDR1 is SGDLS and CDR2 is YYNGEE. The CDR3 sequence is 14 residues long. The CDR3 nucleotides read TGTGCCAGCAGCGTCGGACAGGGGAGGACTGAAGCTTTCTTT. This gives the protein CASSVGQGRTEAFF.

V is TRBV2 and J is TRBJ1-3; D is uncertain. The CDR3 loop spans 12 amino acids. The ends were cut back, 6 bases at V and 4 bases at J, with 7 bases in the middle. Germline V gene sequence: CDR1 SNHLY, CDR2 FYNNEI. The CDR3 spells CASRLQGNTIYF. DNA of the CDR3: TGTGCCAGCAGGCTACAGGGAAACACCATATATTTT.

The chain employs TRBV27 and TRBJ1-4, with 12 nucleotides matching TRBD1. Trimming took 3 bases from V and 3 from J; bases not matched to a gene: 8. This CDR3 spans 18 amino acids. Germline assignment: CDR1 MNHEY and CDR2 SMNVEV (reference sequence). Here the CDR3 reads CASSFQGQGAWANEKLFF. The CDR3 DNA reads TGTGCCAGCAGTTTCCAGGGACAGGGGGCGTGGGCTAATGAAAAACTGTTTTTT.

The rearrangement links TRBV19 to TRBJ2-2, with D perhaps matching TRBD2 (6 bases). Germline V gives CDR1 LNHDA, CDR2 SQIVND (reference sequence). CDR3 size: 15 residues. Trimming removed 3 bases from V and 7 bases from J, with 15 bases in between. The CDR3: CASSIPGGLFGELFF. The CDR3 DNA reads TGTGCCAGTAGTATTCCCGGGGGATTGTTCGGGGAGCTGTTTTTT.

This chain connects TRBV27 to TRBJ1-5, with unresolved D. CDR1 MNHEY and CDR2 SMNVEV come from the germline V gene (reference sequence). This CDR3 contains 18 residues. V lost 1 base and J 7 bases, leaving 23 bases between the germline ends. The CDR3 protein is CASSLFAVGENLPQPQHF. The CDR3 nucleotides are TGTGCCAGCAGTTTATTCGCGGTAGGTGAAAATTTGCCCCAGCCCCAGCATTTT.

The chain combines TRBV11-3 with TRBJ2-3; D is perhaps TRBD2 (6 bases). Germline V gene sequence: CDR1 SGHNT, CDR2 YENEEA. The CDR3 is 17 amino acids. Trimming pared 1 base from V and 3 bases from J, leaving 17 bases between. The CDR3 spells CASSLAGTLTATDTQYF. CDR3 nucleotides: TGTGCCAGCAGCTTAGCCGGGACTCTCACTGCAACAGATACGCAGTATTTT.

V usage is TRBV28 and J usage is TRBJ2-1; 7 bases are a match to TRBD2. CDR3 length: 15 residues. Trimming removed 2 bases from V and 3 bases from J; junction bases left unmatched: 4. Germline lookup yields CDR1 MDHEN and CDR2 SYDVKM. CDR3 in amino acids: CASSLRLADYNEQFF. CDR3 in DNA: TGTGCCAGCAGTTTACGGCTAGCGGACTACAATGAGCAGTTCTTC.